This TCR beta chain was found in a study of OX40 agonist ivuxolimab in advanced cancers. Study-wide context: Dose-escalation patients had hepatocellular carcinoma, melanoma, renal cell or head and neck cancer. Prior anti-PD-1, anti-PD-L1 or anti-CTLA-4 therapy did not bar entry, and 40% had some.

TCRdb keeps only in-frame clones here, not all; method: immunoSEQ multiplex PCR. This sample has roughly 77,000 clones; 75% to 90% occur once, and the top ten carry less than 2.5%. Samples of blood were obtained at baseline, on cycle 4 day 1, and on cycle 7 day 1. CDR3 length: 15 amino acids. Germline CDR1 and CDR2: MDHEN and SYDVKM. Trimming took off 3 bases at V and 6 bases at J, with 17 bases between the two ends. Sequenced here: CD4+ or CD8+ T cells sorted from blood, sampled in a trial of the OX40 agonist ivuxolimab. The J gene is TRBJ1-2, the V gene TRBV28; tentative D call: TRBD1 (6 bases). This TCR derives from an adult with an advanced solid tumor such as melanoma, head and neck, liver or kidney cancer. CDR3 sequence: CASSFGGARLDGYTF. In DNA, the CDR3 is TGTGCCAGCAGTTTCGGGGGGGCGCGGTTGGATGGCTACACCTTC.